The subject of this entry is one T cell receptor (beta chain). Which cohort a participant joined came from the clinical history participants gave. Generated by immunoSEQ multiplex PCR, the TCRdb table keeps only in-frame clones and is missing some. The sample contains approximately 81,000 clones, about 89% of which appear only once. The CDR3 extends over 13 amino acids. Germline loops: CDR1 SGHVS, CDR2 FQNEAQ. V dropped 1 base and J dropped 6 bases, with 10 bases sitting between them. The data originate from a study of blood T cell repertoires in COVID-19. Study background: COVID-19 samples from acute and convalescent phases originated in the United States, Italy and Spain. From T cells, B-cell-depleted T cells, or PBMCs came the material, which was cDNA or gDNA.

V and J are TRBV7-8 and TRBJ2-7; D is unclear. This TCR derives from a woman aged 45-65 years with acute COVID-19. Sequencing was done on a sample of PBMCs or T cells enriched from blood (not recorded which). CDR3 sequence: CASSLGGSGEQYF. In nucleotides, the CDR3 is TGTGCCAGCAGCTTAGGAGGCAGTGGCGAGCAGTACTTC.